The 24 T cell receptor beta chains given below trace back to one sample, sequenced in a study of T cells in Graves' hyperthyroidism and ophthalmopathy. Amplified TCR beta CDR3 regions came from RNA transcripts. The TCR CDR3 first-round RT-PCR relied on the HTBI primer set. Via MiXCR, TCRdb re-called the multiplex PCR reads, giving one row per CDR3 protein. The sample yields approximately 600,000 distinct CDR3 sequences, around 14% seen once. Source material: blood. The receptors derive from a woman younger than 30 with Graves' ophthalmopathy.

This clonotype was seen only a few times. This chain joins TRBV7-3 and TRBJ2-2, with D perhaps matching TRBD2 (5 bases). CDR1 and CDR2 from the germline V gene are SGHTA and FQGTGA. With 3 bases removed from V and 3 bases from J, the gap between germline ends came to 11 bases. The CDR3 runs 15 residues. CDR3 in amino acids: CASSLGDGDTGELFF. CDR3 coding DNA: TGTGCCAGCAGCTTGGGCGACGGGGACACCGGGGAGCTGTTTTTT.

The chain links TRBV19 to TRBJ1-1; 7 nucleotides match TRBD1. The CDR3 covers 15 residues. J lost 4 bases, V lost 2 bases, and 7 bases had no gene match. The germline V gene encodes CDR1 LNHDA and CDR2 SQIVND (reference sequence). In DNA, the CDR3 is TGTGCCAGTAGTATAAGACAGGGAGGAGGCACTGAAGCTTTCTTT. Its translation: CASSIRQGGGTEAFF.

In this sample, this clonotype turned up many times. The CDR3 loop is CASSLRQGGGYEQYF. Here the CDR3 DNA reads TGTGCCAGCAGTTTACGACAGGGAGGGGGGTACGAGCAGTACTTC. The V gene is TRBV27, the J gene TRBJ2-7; D assignment may be TRBD1 or TRBD2 (7 bases each). From germline, CDR1 is MNHEY and CDR2 SMNVEV (reference sequence). Trimming shortened V by 2 bases and J by 4 bases, and 15 bases separated the two germline ends. This CDR3 has 15 residues.

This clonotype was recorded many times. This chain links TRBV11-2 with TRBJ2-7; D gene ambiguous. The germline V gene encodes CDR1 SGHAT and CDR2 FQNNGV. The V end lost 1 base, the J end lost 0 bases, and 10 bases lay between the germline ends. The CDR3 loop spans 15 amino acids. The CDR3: CASSLVPGNSYEQYF. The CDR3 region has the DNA TGTGCCAGCAGCTTAGTGCCCGGAAACTCCTACGAGCAGTACTTC. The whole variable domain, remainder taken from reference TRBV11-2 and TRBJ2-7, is EAGVAQSPRYKIIEKRQSVAFWCNPISGHATLYWYQQILGQGPKLLIQFQNNGVVDDSQLPKDRFSAERLKGVDSTLKIQPAKLEDSAVYLCASSLVPGNSYEQYFGPGTRLTVT.

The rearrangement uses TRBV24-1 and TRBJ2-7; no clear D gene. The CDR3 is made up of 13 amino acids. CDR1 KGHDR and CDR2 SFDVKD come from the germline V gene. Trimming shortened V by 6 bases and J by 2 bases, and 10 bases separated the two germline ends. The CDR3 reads CATSPGGPYEQYF. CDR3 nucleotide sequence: TGTGCCACCAGTCCGGGTGGCCCCTACGAGCAGTACTTC.

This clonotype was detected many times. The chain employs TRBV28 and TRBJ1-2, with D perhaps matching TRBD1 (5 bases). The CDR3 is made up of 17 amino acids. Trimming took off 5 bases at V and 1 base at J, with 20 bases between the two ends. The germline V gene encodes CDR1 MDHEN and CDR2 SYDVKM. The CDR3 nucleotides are TGTGCCAGCAGTACTGACAGCCCTTACAGCAATAACTATGGCTACACCTTC. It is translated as CASSTDSPYSNNYGYTF.

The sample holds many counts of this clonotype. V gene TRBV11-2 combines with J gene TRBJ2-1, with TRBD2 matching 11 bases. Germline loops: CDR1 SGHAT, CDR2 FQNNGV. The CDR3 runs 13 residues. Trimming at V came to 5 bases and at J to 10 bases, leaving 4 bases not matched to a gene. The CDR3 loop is CASSLTSGKEQFF. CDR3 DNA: TGTGCCAGCAGCCTGACTAGCGGGAAAGAGCAGTTCTTC.

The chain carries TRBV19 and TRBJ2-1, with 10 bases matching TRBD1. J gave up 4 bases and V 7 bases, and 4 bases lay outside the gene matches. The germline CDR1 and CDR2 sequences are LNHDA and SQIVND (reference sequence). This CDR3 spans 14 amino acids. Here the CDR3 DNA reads TGTGCCAGTAACTCGGACAGGGGGTACAATGAGCAGTTCTTC. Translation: CASNSDRGYNEQFF.

CDR3 sequence reads: CASSQGQGDTEAFF. Written as DNA, the CDR3 is TGCGCCAGCAGCCAAGGACAGGGGGACACTGAAGCTTTCTTT. The chain combines TRBV4-3 with TRBJ1-1; 9 nucleotides match TRBD1. Germline V CDR1 and CDR2: LGHNA, YSLEER. The J segment lost 3 bases and the V segment lost 1 base, leaving 0 bases of the junction unmatched. The CDR3 runs 14 residues.

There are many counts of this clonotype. CDR3 protein: CASSLRDYPSYEQYF. CDR3 DNA sequence: TGTGCCAGCAGTTTACGGGACTACCCCTCCTACGAGCAGTACTTC. This chain uses TRBV28 with TRBJ2-7; TRBD2 matches 7 bases. The CDR3 loop spans 15 amino acids. With V trimmed by 2 bases and J by 0 bases, 4 bases remained unmatched. CDR1 MDHEN and CDR2 SYDVKM come from the germline V gene. The complete variable domain, with remaining parts taken from reference TRBV28 and TRBJ2-7, reads DVKVTQSSRYLVKRTGEKVFLECVQDMDHENMFWYRQDPGLGLRLIYFSYDVKMKEKGDIPEGYSVSREKKERFSLILESASTNQTSMYLCASSLRDYPSYEQYFGPGTRLTVT.

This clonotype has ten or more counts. This CDR3 is CASSLIGHQITDTQYF. The CDR3 nucleotides are TGCGCCAGCAGCTTGATCGGACACCAGATCACAGATACGCAGTATTTT. The chain combines TRBV5-1 with TRBJ2-3, with TRBD1 as a possible D gene (5 bases). Trimming stripped 1 base from V and 2 bases from J, with 14 bases between. Germline values: CDR1 SGHRS, CDR2 YFSETQ. The CDR3 runs to 16 residues. The full variable domain, with the rest looked up from reference TRBV5-1 and TRBJ2-3, is KAGVTQTPRYLIKTRGQQVTLSCSPISGHRSVSWYQQTPGQGLQFLFEYFSETQRNKGNFPGRFSGRQFSNSRSEMNVSTLELGDSALYLCASSLIGHQITDTQYFGPGTRLTVL.

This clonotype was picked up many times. CDR3 in DNA: TGTGCCAGCAGCGTCTTGGAGGGAGGGGGTGAGCAGTTCTTC. This encodes CASSVLEGGGEQFF. V is TRBV9 and J is TRBJ2-1; D may be TRBD2 (7 bases). Germline V gene sequence: CDR1 SGDLS, CDR2 YYNGEE. The V and J ends lost 2 bases and 9 bases respectively, with 15 bases between them. The CDR3 consists of 14 residues.

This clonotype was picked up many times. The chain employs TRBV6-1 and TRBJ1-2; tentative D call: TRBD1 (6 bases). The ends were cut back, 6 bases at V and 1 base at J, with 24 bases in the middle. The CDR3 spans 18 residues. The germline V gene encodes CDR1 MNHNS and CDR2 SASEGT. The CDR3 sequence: CASSYDRLPLGGNYGYTF. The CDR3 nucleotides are TGTGCCAGCAGCTACGACAGGTTACCCCTAGGGGGTAACTATGGCTACACCTTC.

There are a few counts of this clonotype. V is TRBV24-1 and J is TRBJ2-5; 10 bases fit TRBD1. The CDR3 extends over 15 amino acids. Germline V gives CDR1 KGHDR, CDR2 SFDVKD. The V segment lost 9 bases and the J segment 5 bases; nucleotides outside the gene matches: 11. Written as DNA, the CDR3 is TGTGCCACCCAAGCCAGGACAGGGGGGATTGAGACCCAGTACTTC. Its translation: CATQARTGGIETQYF.

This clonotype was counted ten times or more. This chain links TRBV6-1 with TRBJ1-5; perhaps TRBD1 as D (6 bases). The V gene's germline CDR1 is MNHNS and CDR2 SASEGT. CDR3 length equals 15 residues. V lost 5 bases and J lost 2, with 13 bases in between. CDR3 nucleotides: TGTGCCAGCAGTAGTCAGGGGTTAGGCAATCAGCCCCAGCATTTT. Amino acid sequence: CASSSQGLGNQPQHF.

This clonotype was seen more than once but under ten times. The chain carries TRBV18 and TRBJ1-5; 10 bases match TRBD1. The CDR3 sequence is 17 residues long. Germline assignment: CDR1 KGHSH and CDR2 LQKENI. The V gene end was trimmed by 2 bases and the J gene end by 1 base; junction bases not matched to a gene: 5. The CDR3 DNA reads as TGTGCCAGCTCACCAGGGACAGGGGTTACGAGCAATCAGCCCCAGCATTTT. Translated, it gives CASSPGTGVTSNQPQHF. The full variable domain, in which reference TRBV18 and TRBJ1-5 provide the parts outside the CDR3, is NAGVMQNPRHLVRRRGQEARLRCSPMKGHSHVYWYRQLPEEGLKFMVYLQKENIIDESGMPKERFSAEFPKEGPSILRIQQVVRGDSAAYFCASSPGTGVTSNQPQHFGDGTRLSIL.

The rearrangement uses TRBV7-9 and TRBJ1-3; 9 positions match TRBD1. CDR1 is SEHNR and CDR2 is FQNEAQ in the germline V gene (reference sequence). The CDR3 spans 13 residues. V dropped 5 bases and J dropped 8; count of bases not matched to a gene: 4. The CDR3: CASSRGQGHTIYF. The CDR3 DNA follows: TGTGCCAGCAGCCGGGGACAGGGTCACACCATATATTTT.

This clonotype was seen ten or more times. CDR3 in amino acids: CSASPGLVRSRGSYNEQFF. The CDR3 coding sequence is TGCAGTGCTAGCCCGGGACTAGTGCGGTCGCGCGGCTCCTACAATGAGCAGTTCTTC. This rearrangement joins TRBV20-1 to TRBJ2-1; TRBD2 aligns across 8 bases. Germline V gives CDR1 DFQATT, CDR2 SNEGSKA (reference sequence). This CDR3 spans 19 amino acids. Trimming at V came to 3 bases and at J to 0 bases, leaving 16 bases not matched to a gene.

The DNA of the CDR3 is TGCAGCGTTGAACGGGGCGGAGTAGCTTTCTTT. Its protein is CSVERGGVAFF. The chain recombines TRBV29-1 with TRBJ1-1, with a weak D call TRBD1 (5 bases). Trimming took 2 bases from V and 10 from J, leaving 11 bases between them. Germline values: CDR1 SQVTM, CDR2 ANQGSEA. This CDR3 is 11 amino acids long.

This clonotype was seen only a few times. The CDR3 loop reads CASSQVGGRGGIEAFF. In nucleotides, the CDR3 is TGCGCCAGCAGCCAAGTGGGGGGCAGGGGAGGGATTGAAGCTTTCTTT. This chain joins TRBV4-1 and TRBJ1-1, with D perhaps matching TRBD1 (6 bases). The CDR3 covers 16 residues. Per the germline V gene, CDR1 is MGHRA and CDR2 is YSYEKL. V was shortened by 1 base and J by 7 bases, with 19 bases between the two germline ends.

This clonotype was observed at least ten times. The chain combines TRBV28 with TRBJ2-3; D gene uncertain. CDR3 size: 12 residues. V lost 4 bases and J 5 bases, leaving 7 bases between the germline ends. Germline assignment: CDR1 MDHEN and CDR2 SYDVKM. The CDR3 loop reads CASSSVKDTQYF. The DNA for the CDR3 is TGTGCCAGCAGTTCCGTAAAAGATACGCAGTATTTT.

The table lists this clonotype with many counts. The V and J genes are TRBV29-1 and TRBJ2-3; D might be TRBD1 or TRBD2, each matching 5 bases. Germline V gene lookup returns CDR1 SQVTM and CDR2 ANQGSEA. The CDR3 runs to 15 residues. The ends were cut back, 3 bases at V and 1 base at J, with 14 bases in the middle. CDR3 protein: CSVDRGHTGTDTQYF. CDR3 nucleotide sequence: TGCAGCGTTGACCGGGGCCATACGGGCACAGATACGCAGTATTTT.

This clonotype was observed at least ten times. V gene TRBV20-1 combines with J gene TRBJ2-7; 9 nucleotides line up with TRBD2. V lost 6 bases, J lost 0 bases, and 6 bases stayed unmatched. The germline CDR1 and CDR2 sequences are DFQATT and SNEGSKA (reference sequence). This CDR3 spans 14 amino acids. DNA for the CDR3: TGCAGTGCCTACGGGACTAGCAGCTCCTACGAGCAGTACTTC. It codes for CSAYGTSSSYEQYF.

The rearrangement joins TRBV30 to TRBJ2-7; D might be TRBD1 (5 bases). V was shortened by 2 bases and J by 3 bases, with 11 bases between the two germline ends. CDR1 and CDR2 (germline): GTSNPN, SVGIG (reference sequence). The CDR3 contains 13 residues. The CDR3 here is CAWSRTPLYEQYF. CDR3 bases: TGTGCCTGGAGTCGGACACCCCTCTACGAGCAGTACTTC.